Below are 10 T cell receptor beta chains sequenced from a single sample in a study of cytomegalovirus exposure and HLA in healthy donors (dated 2017 in TCRdb). The library was generated by the immunoSEQ multiplex PCR assay. The multiplex PCR relied on a mix of 60 forward primers for TCR Vbeta segments and 13 reverse primers for TCR Jbeta segments. In TCRdb, the immuneACCESS table is reduced to in-frame sequences with V and J assigned. These tables do not hold every clone; where another copy was compared, an unresolved V gene accounts for under half, and the others remain unexplained. For this sample the table gives 70,000 to 95,000 clones, of which around three quarters were detected only once. The top ten hold under 7% of the sample. Material: PBMCs. The receptors here all came from a man aged 30-40 years in good health and CMV-seropositive.

This clone was observed a handful of times. V usage is TRBV28 and J usage is TRBJ2-1; no definite D call. Germline values: CDR1 MDHEN, CDR2 SYDVKM. With 3 bases removed from V and 5 bases from J, the gap between germline ends came to 8 bases. The CDR3 length is 13 residues. The CDR3 DNA is TGTGCCAGCAGTTTGTGGCAGAACAATGAGCAGTTCTTC. Translating it yields CASSLWQNNEQFF.

The gene calls are TRBV15 and TRBJ1-5; 7 bases are a match to TRBD1. CDR3 length: 15 amino acids. In germline, CDR1 is LNHNV, CDR2 YYDKDF (reference sequence). The junction had 6 bases not matched to a gene; V was cut back by 2 bases and J by 5 bases. The CDR3 reads CATSRLRDRDQPQHF. CDR3 DNA sequence: TGTGCCACCAGCAGACTGAGGGACAGAGATCAGCCCCAGCATTTT.

This clone turned up a few times. This chain joins TRBV2 and TRBJ1-5; D remains ambiguous. This CDR3 has 13 residues. Trimming pared 6 bases from V and 1 base from J, leaving 7 bases between. CDR1 SNHLY and CDR2 FYNNEI come from the germline V gene. This chain's CDR3 is CASSAESNQPQHF. The DNA for the CDR3 is TGTGCCAGCAGCGCAGAAAGCAATCAGCCCCAGCATTTT.

The sample holds a few counts of this clone. The chain recombines TRBV6-5 with TRBJ1-2; the D gene is possibly TRBD1 (6 bases). Trimming shortened V by 6 bases and J by 8 bases, and 13 bases separated the two germline ends. Germline-derived CDR1 and CDR2 are MNHEY and SVGAGI. This CDR3 has 12 residues. The CDR3 is CASRDPGVGYTF. The CDR3 coding sequence is TGTGCCAGCAGAGACCCAGGGGTAGGCTACACCTTC.

This clone has a single count. This chain joins TRBV7-3 and TRBJ2-5; 8 bases line up with TRBD2. Germline trimming cut 2 bases from V and 5 bases from J; bases unmatched to any gene: 4. Germline CDR1 SGHTA, CDR2 FQGTGA. The CDR3 runs 14 residues. The chain's CDR3 is CASSLYGGGETQYF. CDR3 DNA sequence: TGTGCCAGCAGCTTATACGGCGGGGGGGAGACCCAGTACTTC.

This chain uses TRBV19 with TRBJ1-2, with 7 nucleotides matching TRBD1. Looked up from germline, CDR1 is LNHDA and CDR2 is SQIVND (reference sequence). The CDR3 is 15 amino acids. V trimming: 1 base; J trimming: 4 bases; junction bases outside the gene matches: 6. The CDR3 reads CASSIVGGQRYGYTF. The CDR3 region has the DNA TGTGCCAGTAGTATAGTAGGGGGACAGCGCTATGGCTACACCTTC.

This rearrangement joins TRBV30 to TRBJ1-5, with 7 bases aligning to TRBD1. The CDR3 contains 14 residues. Germline V gives CDR1 GTSNPN, CDR2 SVGIG (reference sequence). Trimming removed 2 bases from V and 7 bases from J; junction bases left unmatched: 8. The CDR3 loop is CAWSSGQPWQPQHF. Written as DNA, the CDR3 is TGTGCCTGGAGTTCGGGACAGCCCTGGCAGCCCCAGCATTTT.

J is TRBJ2-7 and V is TRBV2; 8 bases map to TRBD1. Losses at the gene ends were 6 bases for V and 4 bases for J; bases not matched to a gene: 8. CDR3 length: 14 amino acids. Germline values: CDR1 SNHLY, CDR2 FYNNEI. This CDR3 is CASSVLHRGYEQYV. CDR3 coding DNA: TGTGCCAGCAGCGTCCTCCACAGGGGGTACGAGCAGTACGTC.

With regard to this clone: Its ends do not fully match the called genes, so a read error is possible. This chain links TRBV7-9 with TRBJ2-5, with 11 bases fitting TRBD2. CDR1 SEHNR and CDR2 FQNEAQ come from the germline V gene (reference sequence). The CDR3 covers 18 residues. CDR3 region: CSSSLPGLAEKYQETQYF. Here the CDR3 DNA reads TGTTCCAGCAGCTTGCCGGGACTAGCGGAGAAGTACCAAGAGACCCAGTACTTC.

The chain has TRBV15 and TRBJ2-5, with TRBD2 matching 9 bases. CDR1 is LNHNV, CDR2 YYDKDF, per germline (reference sequence). After removal of 0 bases from V and 6 bases from J, the junction contained 8 bases not matched to a gene. The CDR3 is 16 residues long. The DNA for the CDR3 is TGTGCCACCAGCAGAGATCGCGGGGGGGTCGTTAAGACCCAGTACTTC. This sequence encodes CATSRDRGGVVKTQYF.